Below, 7 T cell receptor beta chains from the same sample are listed, as sequenced in a study of early T cells in non-severe SARS-CoV-2 infection. TCRdb reanalysed the 5' RACE reads using MiXCR and keeps one entry per CDR3 protein. The sample includes around 25,000 distinct CDR3 sequences, 4.5% to 7% of them seen just once. Specimen: whole blood. These receptors were obtained from an adult who was a healthcare worker with PCR-confirmed SARS-CoV-2 infection or an uninfected control (not recorded which).

By proportion, this clonotype is medium-sized (0.01 to 0.1%). The V call is TRBV12-3 or TRBV12-4, the J call TRBJ2-1; D may be TRBD1 (5 bases). This CDR3 has 15 amino acids. V lost 1 base and J lost 9, with 16 bases in between. Here the CDR3 reads CASSLEGLGLSEQFF. For the CDR3, the DNA is TGTGCCAGCAGTTTAGAAGGGCTGGGGCTCAGTGAGCAGTTCTTC.

This clonotype is medium-sized in the sample. This chain links TRBV5-1 with TRBJ1-3, with TRBD1 matching 8 bases. The V gene's germline CDR1 is SGHRS and CDR2 YFSETQ. The CDR3 spans 16 residues. V lost 0 bases and J lost 3; bases outside the gene matches: 5. CDR3 sequence: CASSLEGQGFGNTIYF. The CDR3 DNA reads TGCGCCAGCAGCTTGGAAGGACAGGGTTTTGGAAACACCATATATTTT.

In its sample, this clonotype was seen a few times. The rearrangement joins TRBV14 to TRBJ2-7; TRBD2 is a possible D gene (6 bases). This CDR3 has 15 amino acids. CDR1 and CDR2 (germline): SGHDN, FVKESK. The V and J ends lost 0 bases and 3 bases respectively, with 12 bases between them. The CDR3 spells CASSQDSARGYEQYF. The CDR3 region has the DNA TGTGCCAGCAGCCAAGACTCGGCGCGGGGCTACGAGCAGTACTTC.

Many counts were recorded for this clonotype. V gene TRBV19 combines with J gene TRBJ1-1, with TRBD1 matching over 7 bases. CDR1 and CDR2 from the germline V gene are LNHDA and SQIVND (reference sequence). V lost 6 bases and J lost 0; bases outside the gene matches: 4. The CDR3 is 14 residues long. The CDR3 reads CASSTGQMNTEAFF. DNA for the CDR3: TGTGCCAGTAGCACGGGACAGATGAACACTGAAGCTTTCTTT. Complete variable domain (other parts from reference TRBV19 and TRBJ1-1): DGGITQSPKYLFRKEGQNVTLSCEQNLNHDAMYWYRQDPGQGLRLIYYSQIVNDFQKGDIAEGYSVSREKKESFPLTVTSAQKNPTAFYLCASSTGQMNTEAFFGQGTRLTVV.

This clonotype was detected many times. V is TRBV11-3 and J is TRBJ2-1, with TRBD1 matching over 7 bases. CDR3 size: 16 residues. CDR1 SGHNT and CDR2 YENEEA come from the germline V gene. After removal of 5 bases from V and 2 bases from J, the junction contained 9 bases not matched to a gene. The CDR3 DNA is TGTGCCAGCAGCCCAACCCGTGGGACAGCCTACAATGAGCAGTTCTTC. Its translation is CASSPTRGTAYNEQFF.

This clonotype was found many times. The rearrangement links TRBV6-5 to TRBJ1-4; D remains unclear. The CDR3 runs to 13 residues. Per germline, CDR1 MNHEY and CDR2 SVGAGI. V was shortened by 5 bases and J by 10 bases, with 14 bases between the two germline ends. CDR3 sequence: CASSPEYPGKLFF. CDR3 sequence (DNA): TGTGCCAGCAGTCCTGAATACCCGGGAAAACTGTTTTTT.

The CDR3 region has the DNA TGTGCCAGCAAGTTCTCACAGGGGGAGACTGAAGCTTTCTTT. This sequence encodes CASKFSQGETEAFF. The chain combines TRBV3-1 with TRBJ1-1, with TRBD1 identical over 8 bases. Germline V lookup: CDR1 LGHDT, CDR2 YNNKEL (reference sequence). CDR3 length: 14 amino acids. Trimming took 7 bases from V and 5 from J; bases not matched to a gene: 9.